Sequencing of this TCR beta chain was carried out in a study of glioma-infiltrating T cells after dendritic cell vaccination. The primer mix had 60 V beta and 13 J beta primers. Generated by immunoSEQ multiplex PCR, the TCRdb table keeps only in-frame clones and is missing some. The sample gives roughly 100,000 clones, roughly 90% of which show up once; around 2.6% is in the top ten. Documented time point: after dendritic cell vaccination, including at tumor progression/relapse. After removal of 4 bases from V and 1 base from J, the junction contained 8 bases not matched to a gene. Germline CDR1 and CDR2: SGHDT and YYEEEE. The CDR3 contains 15 residues.

This sequence was found in a human donor with glioblastoma. The material sequenced was blood, taken after dendritic cell vaccination. The genes are TRBV5-6 and TRBJ2-7, with TRBD1 matching 7 bases. This chain's CDR3 is CASSTPGTVSYEQYF. The CDR3 nucleotides read TGTGCCAGCAGCACCCCTGGGACAGTGTCCTACGAGCAGTACTTC. Full variable domain (outside the CDR3, taken from reference TRBV5-6 and TRBJ2-7): DAGVTQSPTHLIKTRGQQVTLRCSPKSGHDTVSWYQQALGQGPQFIFQYYEEEERQRGNFPDRFSGHQFPNYSSELNVNALLLGDSALYLCASSTPGTVSYEQYFGPGTRLTVT.